Each of the 24 T cell receptor beta chains below was sequenced from the same sample in a study of cytomegalovirus exposure and HLA in healthy donors. The PCR made use of 60 Vbeta and 13 Jbeta primers. Sequenced by immunoSEQ multiplex PCR; TCRdb stores in-frame clones only, minus some. The table includes about 140,000 clones, around 75% detected once. Specimen: PBMCs. The source of these receptors is a woman in her twenties or thirties in good health and CMV-seronegative.

This chain uses TRBV29-1 with TRBJ1-2, with 8 nucleotides matching TRBD1. The CDR3 sequence is 12 residues long. Trimming removed 7 bases from V and 8 bases from J; junction bases left unmatched: 9. Per the germline V gene, CDR1 is SQVTM and CDR2 is ANQGSEA. CDR3 nucleotides: TGCAGCGCCGTGGGACAGGAGAGGGGCTACACCTTC. It translates to CSAVGQERGYTF.

This clone was detected only a few times. The J gene is TRBJ2-3, the V gene TRBV11-2; the D is unclear. This CDR3 is 15 amino acids long. V was pared by 1 base and J by 0 bases, with 8 bases between. Looked up from germline, CDR1 is SGHAT and CDR2 is FQNNGV. Written as DNA, the CDR3 is TGTGCCAGCAGCTTAGTGCCTAGAAGCACAGATACGCAGTATTTT. Protein product: CASSLVPRSTDTQYF.

Notes on this clone: Other DNA sequences in this sample translate to the same CDR3. The V and J genes are TRBV6-5 and TRBJ2-1; D is perhaps TRBD1 (5 bases). Germline V gene lookup returns CDR1 MNHEY and CDR2 SVGAGI. This CDR3 is built from 13 residues. The germline V and J ends were trimmed by 6 bases and 4 bases, with 10 bases remaining between them. CDR3 loop: CASSPTEYNEQFF. CDR3 DNA sequence: TGTGCCAGCAGCCCGACAGAGTACAATGAGCAGTTCTTC.

The rearrangement links TRBV5-1 to TRBJ2-7; D gene unclear. CDR1 and CDR2 from the germline V gene are SGHRS and YFSETQ. V gave up 0 bases and J gave up 2 bases, with 3 bases separating them. CDR3 length: 12 amino acids. CDR3 DNA sequence: TGCGCCAGCAGCTTGGACACCTACGAGCAGTACTTC. Encoded protein: CASSLDTYEQYF.

By proportion, this clone is medium-sized (0.01 to 0.1%). This CDR3 reads CASSSQWGDTEAFF. CDR3 DNA: TGTGCCAGCAGTTCTCAATGGGGGGACACTGAAGCTTTCTTT. The V call is TRBV27, the J call TRBJ1-1, with TRBD1 as a possible D gene (5 bases). V lost 4 bases and J 3 bases, leaving 12 bases between the germline ends. CDR1 is MNHEY, CDR2 SMNVEV, per germline (reference sequence). The CDR3 spans 14 residues.

The chain combines TRBV28 with TRBJ1-6; a possible D gene is TRBD1 (5 bases). CDR3 length: 15 residues. The V gene's germline CDR1 is MDHEN and CDR2 SYDVKM. V lost 5 bases to trimming and J lost 9 bases, with 17 bases between them. This chain's CDR3 is CASSTTGTHSSPLHF. CDR3 nucleotide sequence: TGTGCCAGCAGTACTACAGGAACTCATAGTTCACCCCTCCACTTT.

This clone was counted a few times. The V call is TRBV4-1, the J call TRBJ2-2; TRBD2 matches 8 bases. Germline V gene data show CDR1 as MGHRA and CDR2 as YSYEKL. This CDR3 is built from 18 residues. V shed 0 bases and J 7 bases; nucleotides not matched to a gene: 13. The CDR3 DNA reads as TGCGCCAGCAGCCAAGATATCTTTCGGGGGGGCGCGGGCGGGGAGCTGTTTTTT. Its translation is CASSQDIFRGGAGGELFF.

The V and J genes are TRBV6-5 and TRBJ2-7, with 8 bases lining up with TRBD2. Germline V lookup: CDR1 MNHEY, CDR2 SVGAGI. V shed 6 bases and J 3 bases; nucleotides not matched to a gene: 10. This CDR3 has 15 amino acids. The CDR3 sequence is CASSPISGRGYEQYF. DNA for the CDR3: TGTGCCAGCAGCCCAATAAGCGGGAGAGGCTACGAGCAGTACTTC.

The chain carries TRBV9 and TRBJ2-3; no definite D call. Per the germline V gene, CDR1 is SGDLS and CDR2 is YYNGEE. The CDR3 runs 15 residues. Trimming pared 0 bases from V and 2 bases from J, leaving 10 bases between. The CDR3 loop reads CASSVASFLTDTQYF. CDR3 bases: TGTGCCAGCAGCGTAGCCAGTTTCCTCACAGATACGCAGTATTTT.

J is TRBJ2-1 and V is TRBV6-4; 9 nucleotides agree with TRBD2. Germline CDR1 and CDR2: MRHNA and SNTAGT. With V trimmed by 3 bases and J by 7 bases, 7 bases remained unmatched. The CDR3 runs 15 residues. The CDR3 reads CASSEFSGSGNEQFF. The CDR3 region has the DNA TGTGCCAGCAGTGAATTTAGCGGGAGTGGAAATGAGCAGTTCTTC.

The chain couples TRBV5-1 to TRBJ1-3; a weak D match, TRBD1 (6 bases). This CDR3 has 15 residues. Germline values: CDR1 SGHRS, CDR2 YFSETQ. The V end lost 0 bases, the J end lost 4 bases, and 11 bases lay between the germline ends. The CDR3 sequence is CASSLGQAAGNTIYF. The CDR3 coding sequence is TGCGCCAGCAGCTTGGGACAGGCTGCGGGAAACACCATATATTTT.

This clone turned up a few times. The CDR3 DNA is TGTGCCAGCAGTTACACGGGGAAGGATGAAAAACTGTTTTTT. Translation: CASSYTGKDEKLFF. The V call is TRBV6-6, the J call TRBJ1-4; D unclear. The V end was cut by 2 bases, the J end by 6 bases, with 10 bases between. This CDR3 is 14 amino acids long. Looked up from germline, CDR1 is MNHNY and CDR2 is SVGAGI (reference sequence).

The V call is TRBV7-9, the J call TRBJ1-1; 12 bases match TRBD1. V was clipped by 5 bases and J by 0 bases; unmatched bases: 4. There are 16 residues in the CDR3. Germline loops: CDR1 SEHNR, CDR2 FQNEAQ (reference sequence). The CDR3 spells CASSPGTGGVNTEAFF. CDR3 coding DNA: TGTGCCAGCAGCCCAGGGACAGGGGGCGTGAACACTGAAGCTTTCTTT.

V and J are TRBV7-9 and TRBJ1-6; D possibly corresponds to TRBD1 (6 bases). With 7 bases removed from V and 7 bases from J, the gap between germline ends came to 11 bases. Per the germline V gene, CDR1 is SEHNR and CDR2 is FQNEAQ (reference sequence). This CDR3 contains 13 residues. The CDR3 DNA reads as TGTGCCAGCACCAAAACAGGGAATTCACCCCTCCACTTT. As protein: CASTKTGNSPLHF. Supplemented by reference TRBV7-9 and TRBJ1-6, the full variable domain reads DTGVSQNPRHKITKRGQNVTFRCDPISEHNRLYWYRQTLGQGPEFLTYFQNEAQLEKSRLLSDRFSAERPKGSFSTLEIQRTEQGDSAMYLCASTKTGNSPLHFGNGTRLTVT.

On this clone: This specimen includes other DNA sequences encoding the same CDR3. The chain combines TRBV28 with TRBJ1-2, with no clear D. Trimming stripped 4 bases from V and 4 bases from J, with 7 bases between. The CDR3 loop spans 12 amino acids. Germline CDR1 and CDR2: MDHEN and SYDVKM. The DNA of the CDR3 is TGTGCCAGCAGTTCGAGGGTCTATGGCTACACCTTC. As protein: CASSSRVYGYTF.

Here the CDR3 reads CAISLSSGGDSSYNEQFF. The CDR3 DNA reads TGTGCCATCAGTCTTTCTAGCGGGGGCGATAGCTCCTACAATGAGCAGTTCTTC. The J gene is TRBJ2-1, the V gene TRBV10-3, with 10 bases aligning to TRBD2. V trimming: 5 bases; J trimming: 0 bases; junction bases outside the gene matches: 10. The CDR3 loop spans 18 amino acids. Germline V gene data show CDR1 as ENHRY and CDR2 as SYGVKD.

This chain uses TRBV7-2 with TRBJ2-5; no definite D call. V lost 5 bases, J lost 3 bases, and 10 bases lay in between. The V gene's germline CDR1 is SGHTA and CDR2 FQGNSA. This CDR3 comprises 13 residues. The CDR3 sequence is CASSPRLKETQYF. The CDR3 DNA follows: TGTGCCAGCAGCCCACGACTCAAAGAGACCCAGTACTTC.

This chain connects TRBV28 to TRBJ1-4; D possibly corresponds to TRBD1 (5 bases). V was shortened by 1 base and J by 8 bases, with 14 bases between the two germline ends. Germline lookup yields CDR1 MDHEN and CDR2 SYDVKM. This CDR3 is 15 amino acids long. CDR3 coding DNA: TGTGCCAGCAGTTTATATCGGGCCGGGGGAGAAAAACTGTTTTTT. It specifies CASSLYRAGGEKLFF.

The rearrangement uses TRBV7-6 and TRBJ1-1, with 7 bases that match TRBD1. V gave up 5 bases and J gave up 4 bases; unmatched junction bases: 25. Germline-derived CDR1 and CDR2 are SGHVS and FNYEAQ. This CDR3 comprises 20 residues. CDR3 in amino acids: CASSADTPGQIRHRGTEAFF. The CDR3 region has the DNA TGTGCCAGCAGCGCAGATACTCCGGGACAGATACGGCATCGGGGCACTGAAGCTTTCTTT. Supplemented by reference TRBV7-6 and TRBJ1-1, the full variable domain reads GAGVSQSPRYKVTKRGQDVALRCDPISGHVSLYWYRQALGQGPEFLTYFNYEAQQDKSGLPNDRFSAERPEGSISTLTIQRTEQRDSAMYRCASSADTPGQIRHRGTEAFFGQGTRLTVV.

The rearrangement uses TRBV5-1 and TRBJ2-6, with TRBD1 as a possible D gene (6 bases). Germline CDR1 SGHRS, CDR2 YFSETQ. The CDR3 loop spans 16 amino acids. V was cut by 4 bases and J by 4 bases, with 15 bases left in between. Here the CDR3 DNA reads TGCGCCAGCAGCCCGGAACAGGGTGGGGGGGCCAACGTCCTGACTTTC. It specifies CASSPEQGGGANVLTF.

V is TRBV18 and J is TRBJ1-2; TRBD1 matches at 8 bases. V lost 4 bases and J lost 4; bases outside the gene matches: 11. CDR1 is KGHSH and CDR2 is LQKENI in the germline V gene. This CDR3 spans 16 amino acids. The DNA for the CDR3 is TGTGCCAGCTCACAACTAAGTACAGGGGGTTTCTATGGCTACACCTTC. Translation: CASSQLSTGGFYGYTF.

In this sample, this clone turned up a few times. This chain joins TRBV6-5 and TRBJ1-5; maybe TRBD1 (6 bases). V lost 5 bases, J lost 5 bases, and 10 bases lay in between. Germline assignment: CDR1 MNHEY and CDR2 SVGAGI. The CDR3 runs 13 residues. The CDR3 nucleotides are TGTGCCAGCAGTACACAGGGAGATCAGCCCCAGCATTTT. Translated, it gives CASSTQGDQPQHF.

The CDR3 region has the DNA TGCGCCAGCAGTGAGAACGGGGTCGGACAGACCCAGTACTTC. As protein: CASSENGVGQTQYF. V gene TRBV10-2 combines with J gene TRBJ2-5; D might be TRBD2 (5 bases). This CDR3 is 14 amino acids long. Germline loops: CDR1 WSHSY, CDR2 SAAADI. Trimming took off 2 bases at V and 6 bases at J, with 13 bases between the two ends.

This clone has only a few counts. The V gene is TRBV4-1, the J gene TRBJ2-4; D is ambiguous. There are 15 residues in the CDR3. Germline V gene data show CDR1 as MGHRA and CDR2 as YSYEKL. The V gene lost 2 bases and the J gene lost 1 base, with 9 bases spanning the gap. CDR3 DNA: TGCGCCAGCAGCCAAACTTTTGTGGCCAAAAACATTCAGTACTTC. The encoded protein is CASSQTFVAKNIQYF.